This T cell receptor (beta chain) was recorded in a study of beta chain features in type 1 diabetes. The study's findings and limits: Insertions were fewer and deletions more numerous at VDJ junctions in type 1 diabetes patients. Healthy donors had naive, central memory and Treg TCRB repertoires that appeared less similar than those seen among patients. PCR might preferentially amplify shorter templates, equally in patients and controls. Since sequencing was performed on cDNA, cells with high TCR expression could be over-represented.

With respect to this clone: Antigen unknown.

Reverse transcribing all isolated RNA meant expressed TCRB transcripts were sequenced. Sequenced by immunoSEQ multiplex PCR; TCRdb stores in-frame clones only, minus some. The sample contains nearly 250,000 clones, around 68% of which appear only once. CDR1 and CDR2 from the germline V gene are MNHNS and SASEGT. The CDR3 is made up of 13 amino acids. The V end lost 1 base, the J end lost 7 bases, and 8 bases lay between the germline ends. Material: naive CD4+ T cells from blood. The J gene is TRBJ2-1, the V gene TRBV6-1; perhaps TRBD1 as D (6 bases). This sequence originates from a man aged 25-45 years in good health. This chain's CDR3 is CASSEVQGNEQFF. The CDR3 coding sequence is TGTGCCAGCAGTGAAGTTCAGGGGAATGAGCAGTTCTTC.